These 16 T cell receptor beta chains came from one sample sequenced in a study of human T cells and chemical hapten exposure. The library attached unique molecular identifiers to individual cDNA molecules. From the reads, TCRdb called clonotypes with MiXCR, one entry per CDR3 protein. The sample records about 120,000 distinct CDR3 sequences, over 7% being singletons. Unseparated into fractions, whole blood served as the source from which total RNA was extracted. Sequenced material: whole blood. The source of these receptors is a human donor in good health. Some clones in this sample may be carry-over from other donors' samples.

This clonotype was seen more than once but under ten times. This chain connects TRBV6-5 to TRBJ2-4, with D possibly matching TRBD2 (6 bases). The CDR3 runs to 14 residues. The germline CDR1 and CDR2 sequences are MNHEY and SVGAGI. Trimming stripped 8 bases from V and 2 bases from J, with 13 bases between. Here the CDR3 reads CASSLGSSKNIQYF. As DNA, the CDR3 is TGTGCCAGCTCGCTCGGGAGTTCCAAAAACATTCAGTACTTC.

Many counts were recorded for this clonotype. V and J are TRBV7-9 and TRBJ2-1; D call uncertain. The germline CDR1 and CDR2 sequences are SEHNR and FQNEAQ (reference sequence). The CDR3 contains 12 residues. V was cut by 1 base and J by 8 bases, with 6 bases left in between. The CDR3: CASSLGRHEQFF. CDR3 bases: TGTGCCAGCAGCTTAGGTAGGCATGAGCAGTTCTTC.

In this sample, this clonotype turned up many times. This chain uses TRBV6-2 or TRBV6-3 with TRBJ1-1; 7 nucleotides match TRBD1. CDR1 is MNHEY and CDR2 is SVGEGT in the germline V gene. The CDR3 covers 14 residues. V shed 4 bases and J 3 bases; nucleotides not matched to a gene: 5. The CDR3 DNA sequence: TGTGCCAGCAGTTCCGACAGGGTCCACACTGAAGCTTTCTTT. Encoded protein: CASSSDRVHTEAFF.

This chain links TRBV5-1 with TRBJ2-7, with a possible D match to TRBD1 (6 bases). With 7 bases removed from V and 3 bases from J, the gap between germline ends came to 17 bases. Germline loops: CDR1 SGHRS, CDR2 YFSETQ. The CDR3 totals 14 residues. CDR3 amino acids: CASGDGTRSYEQYF. In nucleotides, the CDR3 is TGCGCCAGCGGCGACGGGACAAGGAGCTACGAGCAGTACTTC.

This clonotype was picked up many times. The chain combines TRBV27 with TRBJ1-5; 7 bases map to TRBD1. V shed 6 bases, J shed 7 bases, and the junction held 21 bases outside the gene matches. There are 18 residues in the CDR3. Per the germline V gene, CDR1 is MNHEY and CDR2 is SMNVEV (reference sequence). Here the CDR3 reads CASSQILPATGATQPQHF. As DNA, the CDR3 is TGTGCCAGCAGCCAAATACTCCCAGCCACAGGGGCGACACAGCCCCAGCATTTT.

The chain couples TRBV5-1 to TRBJ2-3; 14 bases fit TRBD2. The V segment lost 0 bases and the J segment 3 bases; nucleotides outside the gene matches: 3. CDR3 size: 17 residues. The germline V gene has CDR1 SGHRS and CDR2 YFSETQ. The CDR3 loop reads CASSLEGTSGRTDTQYF. The CDR3 DNA follows: TGCGCCAGCAGCTTGGAGGGGACTAGCGGGAGAACAGATACGCAGTATTTT.

This clonotype came up many times. V usage is TRBV6-5 and J usage is TRBJ1-4, with D maybe TRBD1 (6 bases). The CDR3 is made up of 14 amino acids. Trimming stripped 2 bases from V and 7 bases from J, with 11 bases between. CDR1 and CDR2 (germline): MNHEY, SVGAGI. The CDR3 protein is CASSYMGGSEKLFF. The CDR3 DNA follows: TGTGCCAGCAGTTACATGGGGGGCTCTGAAAAACTGTTTTTT.

This clonotype was counted a few times. The chain has TRBV6-5 and TRBJ2-5; D possibly corresponds to TRBD1 (8 bases). CDR3 length: 13 amino acids. Deletions cut 6 bases from V and 7 bases from J, with 15 bases between. CDR1 MNHEY and CDR2 SVGAGI come from the germline V gene. The CDR3 DNA reads as TGTGCCAGCAGACCGACAGGGGAGGGGACCCAGTACTTC. Translating it yields CASRPTGEGTQYF.

This clonotype occurred a few times. The rearrangement links TRBV6-6 to TRBJ2-2; 7 nucleotides match TRBD1. The germline CDR1 and CDR2 sequences are MNHNY and SVGAGI (reference sequence). This CDR3 has 15 amino acids. The V and J ends lost 7 bases and 1 base, in that order; junction bases with no gene match: 6. DNA for the CDR3: TGTGCCAGCACCAGGACAGGTCTGAACACCGGGGAGCTGTTTTTT. Its protein is CASTRTGLNTGELFF.

The genes are TRBV2 and TRBJ2-7; D possibly matches TRBD1 or TRBD2 (5 bases each). Germline-derived CDR1 and CDR2 are SNHLY and FYNNEI. The V end lost 3 bases, the J end lost 0 bases, and 12 bases lay between the germline ends. This CDR3 comprises 15 residues. DNA of the CDR3: TGTGCCAGCAGTGACGAGGGGAGCCTCTCCTACGAGCAGTACTTC. Translating gives CASSDEGSLSYEQYF.

The chain carries TRBV4-3 and TRBJ2-5, with 11 nucleotides matching TRBD1. The CDR3 contains 19 residues. The junction had 14 bases not matched to a gene; V was cut back by 0 bases and J by 5 bases. CDR1 and CDR2 from the germline V gene are LGHNA and YSLEER. The CDR3 reads CASSQDSGRTGGLSETQYF. The CDR3 DNA reads as TGCGCCAGCAGCCAAGATTCTGGGCGGACAGGGGGCTTGTCGGAGACCCAGTACTTC.

This clonotype appeared many times. The V call is TRBV6-2 or TRBV6-3, the J call TRBJ2-2; 14 bases are shared with TRBD2. With 4 bases clipped from V and 3 bases from J, the junction kept 7 bases outside the gene matches. Germline V CDR1 and CDR2: MNHEY, SVGEGT. The CDR3 is 18 amino acids. This CDR3 reads CASSWGLAGEPHTGELFF. CDR3 bases: TGTGCCAGCAGTTGGGGACTAGCGGGAGAACCCCACACCGGGGAGCTGTTTTTT.

This clonotype was seen a handful of times. DNA for the CDR3: TGTGCCAGCAGTTATGTAGCTCCAGAAGTAGCAGATACGCAGTATTTT. Translating gives CASSYVAPEVADTQYF. The rearrangement joins TRBV6-5 to TRBJ2-3, with D unresolved. The V end was cut by 3 bases, the J end by 4 bases, with 17 bases between. CDR3 length equals 16 residues. Germline CDR1 reads MNHEY; CDR2 reads SVGAGI.

This clonotype has more than one count but fewer than ten. CDR3 in DNA: TGCAGCGGGGGACTAGCGGGGGGGTACAATGAGCAGTTCTTC. Encoded protein: CSGGLAGGYNEQFF. The chain carries TRBV29-1 and TRBJ2-1; 16 nucleotides align to TRBD2. V dropped 7 bases and J dropped 4; count of bases not matched to a gene: 1. The CDR3 totals 14 residues. CDR1 and CDR2 from the germline V gene are SQVTM and ANQGSEA.

The chain employs TRBV20-1 and TRBJ2-1, with a weak D call TRBD2 (5 bases). From germline, CDR1 is DFQATT and CDR2 SNEGSKA (reference sequence). The CDR3 consists of 14 residues. With 6 bases removed from V and 4 bases from J, the gap between germline ends came to 16 bases. In nucleotides, the CDR3 is TGCAGTGCCACCAGGCTAGCCCATTACAATGAGCAGTTCTTC. This gives the protein CSATRLAHYNEQFF.

This clonotype occurred a few times. The rearrangement joins TRBV4-3 to TRBJ2-7, with D uncertain. The CDR3 consists of 14 residues. V lost 1 base to trimming and J lost 1 base, with 8 bases between them. Germline V lookup: CDR1 LGHNA, CDR2 YSLEER. In DNA, the CDR3 is TGCGCCAGCAGCCAAGGAGTCATGTCCTACGAGCAGTACTTC. This translates into CASSQGVMSYEQYF.